The T cell receptor (beta chain) under discussion was sequenced for a study of human T cells and chemical hapten exposure. As for the study in general: Subjects had 2% DPC placed on about 2 cm by about 2 cm of upper inner arm skin for sensitization.

One entry per CDR3 protein, called by TCRdb with MiXCR from the RACE reads. This sample has under 100,000 distinct CDR3 sequences, with approximately 10% found just once. Stated time point: patch test 3, about 24 weeks after DPC sensitization. Treatment described: therapeutic diphenylcyclopropenone sensitization with weekly scalp DPC. This clonotype was picked up a small number of times. This CDR3 contains 14 residues. V dropped 3 bases and J dropped 2 bases, with 11 bases sitting between them. CDR1 SNHLY and CDR2 FYNNEI come from the germline V gene. This sequence was found in a woman aged 50 to 65 with alopecia areata. Some clones in this sample may be carry-over from other donors' samples. This chain joins TRBV2 and TRBJ2-7; possible D gene TRBD1, 5 bases. The sample here was whole blood, taken in connection with sensitization to the hapten diphenylcyclopropenone (DPC). CDR3 in amino acids: CASSEEQAPYEQYF. The CDR3 coding sequence is TGTGCCAGCAGTGAGGAACAGGCACCCTACGAGCAGTACTTC.